This T cell receptor beta chain was identified during a study of T cells after yellow fever vaccination. Study-wide results and limits: A faster peak, day 5 versus 15, was reached by the weaker secondary response. The booster saw the reappearance of most primary-vaccination clones (approximately 97% CD4, around 88% CD8).

TCRdb processed the 5' RACE reads anew with MiXCR; each CDR3 protein has one entry. The sample contains 300,000 or so distinct CDR3 sequences, about an eighth of which appear only once. The CDR3 is made up of 17 amino acids. The V gene's germline CDR1 is DFQATT and CDR2 SNEGSKA (reference sequence). Trimming stripped 0 bases from V and 0 bases from J, with 12 bases between. In regard to this clonotype: Its antigen remains unidentified.

The receptor was isolated from a man aged 25 to 45 who received the YFV17D yellow fever vaccine. The chain joins TRBV20-1 to TRBJ1-6; tentatively, D is TRBD1 (5 bases). The input for sequencing was CD4+ T cells sorted from PBMCs, taken 45 days after the yellow fever booster vaccination. In DNA form, the CDR3 reads TGCAGTGCTAGAGAGGGGGGACGGAGCTCCTATAATTCACCCCTCCACTTT. Protein: CSAREGGRSSYNSPLHF.